This T cell receptor beta chain is from a study of T cells in localized non-small cell lung cancer. Study-wide findings and caveats: It was uninvolved adjacent lung that showed the highest T cell clonality, exceeding tumor. Multi-region tumor sequencing was not done, so intratumor heterogeneity could not be excluded.

V shed 0 bases and J shed 6 bases, with 4 bases lying between them. The CDR3 is 12 amino acids. CDR1 is SGHNT, CDR2 YENEEA, per germline. A remark on this clone: Its antigen is unidentified.

Only in-frame clones appear in the TCRdb table, and some are missing; sequencing was by immunoSEQ multiplex PCR. Altogether tens of thousands of clones are present, approximately 90% being singletons, with the ten largest covering 6% to 8.5%. The TCR was taken from a male donor at least 60 years old with stage I squamous cell lung carcinoma. This specimen consisted of peripheral blood, obtained before any cancer treatment. V gene TRBV11-3 combines with J gene TRBJ2-3; D ambiguous. CDR3 coding DNA: TGTGCCAGCAGCTTAGATTTTGATACGCAGTATTTT. Residues: CASSLDFDTQYF.